The 32 T cell receptor beta chains below all came from one sample that was sequenced in a study of PD-1 blockade in classical Hodgkin lymphoma. Every patient experienced relapse after autologous stem cell transplantation, and brentuximab vedotin exposure varied. The protocol was immunoSEQ multiplex PCR, while the TCRdb copy is restricted to in-frame clones and leaves out a portion. The profile shows about 9,900 clones, approximately 90% of them singletons. Specimen: peripheral blood mononuclear cells (PBMCs), collected at baseline. These receptors originate from a human donor with classical Hodgkin lymphoma.

The chain has TRBV7-9 and TRBJ2-7, with D possibly TRBD2 on 5 matching bases. The V end lost 0 bases, the J end lost 6 bases, and 9 bases lay between the germline ends. The CDR3 has 13 amino acids. The germline V gene encodes CDR1 SEHNR and CDR2 FQNEAQ (reference sequence). The CDR3 DNA is TGTGCCAGCAGCTTAGCAGCGGTTGGCGAGCAGTACTTC. Encoded protein: CASSLAAVGEQYF.

This chain links TRBV6-5 with TRBJ2-7, with D possibly matching TRBD1 (6 bases). Germline CDR1 reads MNHEY; CDR2 reads SVGAGI. V gave up 6 bases and J gave up 3 bases, with 15 bases separating them. The CDR3 contains 14 residues. The CDR3 DNA follows: TGTGCCAGCAGCCGCCGGGACAACCACTACGAGCAGTACTTC. Translating it yields CASSRRDNHYEQYF.

CDR3 nucleotide sequence: TGTGCCAGCAGTTTTAACCGCTATGGCTACACCTTC. Protein sequence: CASSFNRYGYTF. This chain joins TRBV28 and TRBJ1-2; D uncertain. Trimming cost V 3 bases and J 4 bases, with 6 bases left between them. The CDR3 has 12 amino acids. Germline V gives CDR1 MDHEN, CDR2 SYDVKM.

The chain recombines TRBV10-2 with TRBJ2-5; TRBD2 matches at 8 bases. This CDR3 is built from 14 residues. Trimming removed 9 bases from V and 1 base from J; junction bases left unmatched: 7. Looked up from germline, CDR1 is WSHSY and CDR2 is SAAADI. CDR3 in DNA: TGCGCCAGTTCGGGAGGGGTCTTCCAAGAGACCCAGTACTTC. This sequence encodes CASSGGVFQETQYF.

The rearrangement uses TRBV6-1 and TRBJ2-3; D possibly uses TRBD1 or TRBD2 (5 bases each). Germline CDR1 and CDR2: MNHNS and SASEGT. V lost 6 bases and J 2 bases, leaving 12 bases between the germline ends. CDR3 length equals 14 residues. This CDR3 reads CASRRDGLTDTQYF. CDR3 bases: TGTGCCAGCAGAAGGGACGGCCTCACAGATACGCAGTATTTT.

The rearrangement uses TRBV6-1 and TRBJ1-4; the D is unclear. Germline loops: CDR1 MNHNS, CDR2 SASEGT. Deletions cut 2 bases from V and 4 bases from J, with 2 bases between. This CDR3 region has 12 residues. The CDR3 reads CASSEFNEKLFF. The CDR3 bases are TGTGCCAGCAGTGAATTTAATGAAAAACTGTTTTTT.

The genes are TRBV5-1 and TRBJ2-7; TRBD2 might be the D (6 bases). This CDR3 is built from 17 residues. CDR1 is SGHRS, CDR2 YFSETQ, per germline. The V gene lost 0 bases and the J gene lost 0 bases, with 16 bases spanning the gap. In nucleotides, the CDR3 is TGCGCCAGCAGCTTGGATGTGGCGGGGCTCCTCTCCTACGAGCAGTACTTC. Its translation is CASSLDVAGLLSYEQYF.

The rearrangement uses TRBV19 and TRBJ1-1; D not resolved. This CDR3 contains 12 residues. The germline gives CDR1 LNHDA, CDR2 SQIVND (reference sequence). V lost 3 bases and J lost 1, with 3 bases in between. The CDR3 DNA follows: TGTGCCAGTAGTATCCGGAACACTGAAGCTTTCTTT. Translated, it gives CASSIRNTEAFF. Filled out from reference TRBV19 and TRBJ1-1, the complete variable domain reads DGGITQSPKYLFRKEGQNVTLSCEQNLNHDAMYWYRQDPGQGLRLIYYSQIVNDFQKGDIAEGYSVSREKKESFPLTVTSAQKNPTAFYLCASSIRNTEAFFGQGTRLTVV.

This clone was detected once. This sequence joins TRBV11-2 and TRBJ2-7; D possibly corresponds to TRBD1 (6 bases). The CDR3 is 16 amino acids. Germline V CDR1 and CDR2: SGHAT, FQNNGV. V was pared by 5 bases and J by 1 base, with 18 bases between. DNA for the CDR3: TGTGCCAGCAGCCCCCGGGACATACCCCGATCCTACGAGCAGTACTTC. Translated, it gives CASSPRDIPRSYEQYF.

This chain connects TRBV9 to TRBJ2-7, with D maybe TRBD2 (6 bases). The CDR3 loop spans 14 amino acids. Trimming shortened V by 0 bases and J by 7 bases, and 14 bases separated the two germline ends. From germline, CDR1 is SGDLS and CDR2 YYNGEE. The CDR3 protein is CASSVGRLEGEQYF. The CDR3 coding sequence is TGTGCCAGCAGCGTAGGTAGACTAGAGGGGGAGCAGTACTTC.

The chain carries TRBV4-2 and TRBJ1-1; D is undetermined. The CDR3 has 13 amino acids. CDR1 and CDR2 (germline): LGHNA, YNFKEQ. V shed 5 bases and J shed 0 bases, with 7 bases lying between them. The DNA for the CDR3 is TGTGCCAGCAGCTTTATTGTGAACACTGAAGCTTTCTTT. It encodes CASSFIVNTEAFF.

V and J are TRBV5-4 and TRBJ2-7; TRBD1 matches at 10 bases. Trimming took 0 bases from V and 4 from J; bases not matched to a gene: 4. The CDR3 spans 15 residues. Germline CDR1 SGHNT, CDR2 YYREEE (reference sequence). The CDR3: CASSLAGTGAYEQYF. As DNA, the CDR3 is TGTGCCAGCAGCTTGGCCGGGACAGGGGCATACGAGCAGTACTTC.

The rearrangement uses TRBV5-6 and TRBJ1-1; D remains ambiguous. Germline V lookup: CDR1 SGHDT, CDR2 YYEEEE. This CDR3 has 15 amino acids. The germline V and J ends were trimmed by 2 bases and 0 bases, with 11 bases remaining between them. This CDR3 is CASSFDVALNTEAFF. In DNA form, the CDR3 reads TGTGCCAGCAGCTTTGACGTGGCCCTGAACACTGAAGCTTTCTTT.

This rearrangement joins TRBV11-3 to TRBJ2-1; the D call may be TRBD1 or TRBD2 (6 bases each). This CDR3 is 15 amino acids long. V was cut by 3 bases and J by 10 bases, with 19 bases left in between. CDR1 is SGHNT and CDR2 is YENEEA in the germline V gene. The CDR3 loop is CASSFPIRGAREQFF. As DNA, the CDR3 is TGTGCCAGCAGCTTTCCTATAAGGGGGGCCCGGGAGCAGTTCTTC.

V usage is TRBV7-2 and J usage is TRBJ2-7; TRBD1 matches at 7 bases. This CDR3 is built from 14 residues. Trimming removed 5 bases from V and 4 bases from J; junction bases left unmatched: 8. The germline gives CDR1 SGHTA, CDR2 FQGNSA. The CDR3, as DNA: TGTGCCAGCAGCCCTGACAGGGTTAGGTACGAGCAGTACTTC. Translating gives CASSPDRVRYEQYF.

This clone was observed once. V and J are TRBV28 and TRBJ1-5; no clear D gene. The V gene lost 5 bases and the J gene lost 4 bases, with 9 bases spanning the gap. The CDR3 is 13 amino acids. CDR1 is MDHEN and CDR2 is SYDVKM in the germline V gene. For the CDR3, the DNA is TGTGCCAGCAGTCTCCTCAATAATCAGCCCCAGCATTTT. Amino acids: CASSLLNNQPQHF.

The rearrangement links TRBV20-1 to TRBJ2-7, with D perhaps TRBD1 or TRBD2 (5 bases each). This CDR3 is built from 11 residues. V was trimmed by 6 bases and J by 7 bases, leaving 13 bases between them. Looked up from germline, CDR1 is DFQATT and CDR2 is SNEGSKA (reference sequence). Here the CDR3 DNA reads TGCAGTGCGACAGACTGGAGGGAGCAGTACTTC. The encoded protein is CSATDWREQYF.

The rearrangement joins TRBV5-5 to TRBJ2-7; 9 bases map to TRBD1. The junction had 7 bases not matched to a gene; V was cut back by 4 bases and J by 2 bases. Germline V gives CDR1 SGHKS, CDR2 YYEKEE (reference sequence). This CDR3 spans 15 amino acids. CDR3: CASSRPGQGTYEQYF. For the CDR3, the DNA is TGTGCCAGCAGCCGCCCCGGACAGGGGACCTACGAGCAGTACTTC.

The rearrangement joins TRBV6-5 to TRBJ1-5; a possible D gene is TRBD1 (6 bases). The CDR3 totals 13 residues. V was cut by 6 bases and J by 3 bases, with 9 bases left in between. CDR1 and CDR2 (germline): MNHEY, SVGAGI. DNA of the CDR3: TGTGCCAGCAGCGGACAGATCAATCAGCCCCAGCATTTT. This codes for CASSGQINQPQHF.

The chain recombines TRBV5-4 with TRBJ2-1, with 11 bases aligning to TRBD2. The CDR3 extends over 15 amino acids. CDR1 is SGHNT, CDR2 YYREEE, per germline (reference sequence). V trimming: 4 bases; J trimming: 4 bases; junction bases outside the gene matches: 4. CDR3 protein: CASSRGTSGYNEQFF. The DNA for the CDR3 is TGTGCCAGCAGCCGGGGGACTAGCGGATACAATGAGCAGTTCTTC. Full variable domain (remainder filled in from reference TRBV5-4 and TRBJ2-1): ETGVTQSPTHLIKTRGQQVTLRCSSQSGHNTVSWYQQALGQGPQFIFQYYREEENGRGNFPPRFSGLQFPNYSSELNVNALELDDSALYLCASSRGTSGYNEQFFGPGTRLTVL.

The chain uses TRBV5-1 and TRBJ2-3, with 7 bases lining up with TRBD2. J gave up 1 base and V 3 bases, and 11 bases lay outside the gene matches. Germline CDR1 is SGHRS and CDR2 is YFSETQ. This CDR3 comprises 17 residues. The CDR3 region has the DNA TGCGCCAGCAGCTCAGACCCGGGGGGATGGGGCACAGATACGCAGTATTTT. It specifies CASSSDPGGWGTDTQYF.

The chain has TRBV2 and TRBJ2-2, with D perhaps being TRBD1 or TRBD2 (6 bases each). The CDR3 loop spans 15 amino acids. The germline CDR1 and CDR2 sequences are SNHLY and FYNNEI. V was clipped by 8 bases and J by 0 bases, with 13 bases between them. The CDR3 sequence: CASRRDTANTGELFF. The CDR3 nucleotides are TGTGCCAGCCGGAGGGACACTGCGAACACCGGGGAGCTGTTTTTT.

The chain employs TRBV18 and TRBJ2-1; 9 bases fit TRBD1. CDR3 length: 19 amino acids. Per germline, CDR1 KGHSH and CDR2 LQKENI. After removal of 0 bases from V and 0 bases from J, the junction contained 9 bases not matched to a gene. The CDR3: CASSPPVGTGRISYNEQFF. The CDR3 DNA follows: TGTGCCAGCTCACCACCGGTGGGGACAGGGAGAATCTCCTACAATGAGCAGTTCTTC.

The V call is TRBV10-1, the J call TRBJ2-5; D uncertain. The CDR3 consists of 12 residues. Trimming stripped 3 bases from V and 1 base from J, with 3 bases between. Per the germline V gene, CDR1 is WNHNN and CDR2 is SYGVQD (reference sequence). The CDR3 DNA is TGCGCCAGCAGTGACGGCCAAGAGACCCAGTACTTC. It specifies CASSDGQETQYF.

The rearrangement joins TRBV5-1 to TRBJ2-5; 12 nucleotides line up with TRBD2. V trimming: 0 bases; J trimming: 4 bases; junction bases outside the gene matches: 7. Germline CDR1 SGHRS, CDR2 YFSETQ. This CDR3 is 17 amino acids long. CDR3 nucleotides: TGCGCCAGCAGCTTGGCCCACCTGACTAGCGGGAGAGAGACCCAGTACTTC. Protein: CASSLAHLTSGRETQYF.

CDR3 region: CASSLEQWGNTYEQYF. The CDR3 region has the DNA TGTGCCAGCAGCTTAGAGCAGTGGGGTAATACCTACGAGCAGTACTTC. The chain joins TRBV7-9 to TRBJ2-7; no firm D call. This CDR3 has 16 amino acids. Per the germline V gene, CDR1 is SEHNR and CDR2 is FQNEAQ (reference sequence). The germline V and J ends were trimmed by 1 base and 2 bases, with 15 bases remaining between them.

This chain connects TRBV10-1 to TRBJ2-7; D uncertain. This CDR3 comprises 15 residues. The germline CDR1 and CDR2 sequences are WNHNN and SYGVQD (reference sequence). The germline V and J ends were trimmed by 7 bases and 4 bases, with 20 bases remaining between them. CDR3 DNA sequence: TGCGCCAGCACTCCGGTTTCGGAGTGGGTATACGAGCAGTACTTC. Its translation: CASTPVSEWVYEQYF.

V and J are TRBV6-1 and TRBJ2-7; the D gene could be TRBD1 or TRBD2 (5 bases each). CDR1 is MNHNS, CDR2 SASEGT, per germline. The CDR3 length is 12 residues. Trimming took 3 bases from V and 9 from J, leaving 12 bases between them. The CDR3 bases are TGTGCCAGCAGTGAGGGACCGGGCCGGCAGTACTTC. It is translated as CASSEGPGRQYF.

V is TRBV18 and J is TRBJ1-1; D call uncertain. From germline, CDR1 is KGHSH and CDR2 LQKENI. The CDR3 contains 14 residues. V was cut by 2 bases and J by 1 base, with 8 bases left in between. This CDR3 is CASSPYSTNTEAFF. Here the CDR3 DNA reads TGTGCCAGCTCACCATACAGTACGAACACTGAAGCTTTCTTT.

The chain employs TRBV7-8 and TRBJ2-1; possibly TRBD2 for D (5 bases). CDR1 SGHVS and CDR2 FQNEAQ come from the germline V gene. This CDR3 comprises 13 residues. V was shortened by 5 bases and J by 6 bases, with 11 bases between the two germline ends. The CDR3 nucleotides are TGTGCCAGCAGCGTCCGGACTCTCAATGAGCAGTTCTTC. It translates to CASSVRTLNEQFF.

The sample holds one count of this clone. The genes are TRBV19 and TRBJ2-3; D unresolved. Germline values: CDR1 LNHDA, CDR2 SQIVND (reference sequence). This CDR3 is 11 amino acids long. Trimming cost V 6 bases and J 6 bases, with 7 bases left between them. CDR3 protein: CASRGEDTQYF. The CDR3 DNA is TGTGCCAGTAGGGGCGAGGATACGCAGTATTTT. Supplemented by reference TRBV19 and TRBJ2-3, the full variable domain reads DGGITQSPKYLFRKEGQNVTLSCEQNLNHDAMYWYRQDPGQGLRLIYYSQIVNDFQKGDIAEGYSVSREKKESFPLTVTSAQKNPTAFYLCASRGEDTQYFGPGTRLTVL.

V usage is TRBV11-2 and J usage is TRBJ2-5; no definite D call. Trimming removed 1 base at V and 7 bases at J, with 16 bases between. Germline V gene lookup returns CDR1 SGHAT and CDR2 FQNNGV. CDR3 length equals 15 residues. The CDR3 DNA is TGTGCCAGCAGCTTAGCCCCCAACAGCCCAGGGACCCAGTACTTC. Its translation is CASSLAPNSPGTQYF.